These T cell receptor beta chains were read from a single sample in a study of shared clonotypes between healthy human individuals. The protocol was immunoSEQ multiplex PCR, while the TCRdb copy is restricted to in-frame clones and leaves out a portion. Among 950,000 to 1,100,000 clones listed, roughly 70% were seen once. The sample taken for sequencing was memory CD4+ T cells sorted from blood. Receptor source: a man younger than 35 in good health. CDR3s include the opening cysteine and the closing phenylalanine or tryptophan. D genes are given only for firm matches. The size field is filled for only some rows; it gives once, few, many or a size class.

d_call	clone_size	v_call	j_call	cdr3_nt	cdr3_aa
NA	few	TRBV28	TRBJ1-1	TGTGCCAGCAGTTTTAACAGCCAAGCTTTCTTT	CASSFNSQAFF
NA	once	TRBV28	TRBJ2-7	TGTGCCAGCAGTCCTCCACAGACCGCCTACGAGCAGTACTTC	CASSPPQTAYEQYF
NA	NA	TRBV7-2	TRBJ2-6	TGTGCCAGCAGCCCGGACGGACCCTTCTCTGGGGCCAACGTCCTGACTTTC	CASSPDGPFSGANVLTF
NA	NA	TRBV9	TRBJ1-2	TGTGCCAGCAGCCGCTCGAACGGTTACAGGAGTAACTATGGCTACACCTTC	CASSRSNGYRSNYGYTF
TRBD1	few	TRBV9	TRBJ1-2	TGTGCCAGCAGCGGACACAGGGGTTTCACCTTC	CASSGHRGFTF
NA	NA	TRBV7-3	TRBJ2-7	TGTGCCAGCAGCCCGCTAGGGGACGCGAACAGCGAGCAGTACTTC	CASSPLGDANSEQYF
NA	NA	TRBV6-5	TRBJ1-3	TGTGCCAGCAGTTTCATGGACGGCCACGACACCATATATTTT	CASSFMDGHDTIYF
TRBD2	NA	TRBV11-2	TRBJ2-5	TGTGCCAGCAGCTTAGTTGCCCGGACTAGCGGAGTTCGAGAGACCCAGTACTTC	CASSLVARTSGVRETQYF
NA	NA	TRBV19	TRBJ2-7	TGTGCCAGTAGTAGAGGAGGGACAGCGAGCTACGAGCAGTACTTC	CASSRGGTASYEQYF
TRBD1	NA	TRBV27	TRBJ2-5	TGTGCCAGCAGTCTCAGACAGGGGCGCCAAGAGACCCAGTACTTC	CASSLRQGRQETQYF
NA	NA	TRBV6-1	TRBJ2-7	TGTGCCAGCAGTGAAGACGGACTTATAATAGCGAGCGAGCAGTACTTC	CASSEDGLIIASEQYF
NA	NA	TRBV5-1	TRBJ2-3	TGCGCCAGCGGTAGGGGGGTCCTAAGCGGGTCAACAGATACGCAGTATTTT	CASGRGVLSGSTDTQYF
TRBD2	few	TRBV2	TRBJ2-7	TGTGCCAGCAGTGACGGGCTAGCGGGGTCCTACGAGCAGTACTTC	CASSDGLAGSYEQYF
NA	NA	TRBV5-1	TRBJ1-2	TGCGCCAGCAGCGTTGGACAGAGCTATGGCTACACCTTC	CASSVGQSYGYTF
TRBD1	NA	TRBV5-8	TRBJ1-1	TGTGCCAGCAGCGGTCGGACAGGGGGCCAAATTCTAAAGGCTTTCTTT	CASSGRTGGQILKAFF
TRBD2	NA	TRBV5-1	TRBJ2-7	TGCGCCAGCAGCATCCGGGAGGACGAGCAGTACTTC	CASSIREDEQYF
NA	NA	TRBV6-6	TRBJ1-4	TGTGCCAGCAGCCCCGGGACCTATAATGAAAAACTGTTTTTT	CASSPGTYNEKLFF
TRBD1	NA	TRBV5-1	TRBJ2-3	TGCGCCAGCAGCTTAGCCTCCGGGACAGGGGGCACAGATACGCAGTATTTT	CASSLASGTGGTDTQYF
NA	NA	TRBV5-1	TRBJ1-3	TGCGCCAGCAGCTTGGCTCTGTCTGGAAACACCATATATTTT	CASSLALSGNTIYF
NA	NA	TRBV4-1	TRBJ2-5	TGCGCCAGCAGCCTGGGGGCGAGAACCGGGGTCCAAGAGACCCAGTACTTC	CASSLGARTGVQETQYF
NA	NA	TRBV20-1	TRBJ1-1	TGCAGTGCTAGTCCCGGGACTGAAGCTTTCTTT	CSASPGTEAFF
NA	few	TRBV10-3	TRBJ1-4	TGTGCCACCGGAGGGGGAGCAACTAATGAAAAACTGTTTTTT	CATGGGATNEKLFF
TRBD1	NA	TRBV7-8	TRBJ2-7	TGTGCCAGCAGCCTTAGGGACAGGGTTACCTACGAGCAGTACTTC	CASSLRDRVTYEQYF
TRBD2	NA	TRBV2	TRBJ2-7	TGTGCCAGCAGTGTCACGGGGGGGAGGGACGAGCAGTACTTC	CASSVTGGRDEQYF
NA	once	TRBV4-1	TRBJ1-3	TGCGCCAGCAGCCAAGTGGTAGCCTCTGGAAACACCATATATTTT	CASSQVVASGNTIYF
NA	NA	TRBV5-1	TRBJ2-2	TGCGCCAGCAGCTTGGTGCAGGTTGGGACCGGGGAGCTGTTTTTT	CASSLVQVGTGELFF
NA	NA	TRBV29-1	TRBJ2-2	TGCAGCGTTGGGGAGAACACCGGGGAGCTGTTTTTT	CSVGENTGELFF
NA	NA	TRBV27	TRBJ2-5	TGTGCCAGCACCCCCCTAGGCAGGGGTGCAAAGCGCGGTCAAGAGACCCAGTACTTC	CASTPLGRGAKRGQETQYF
TRBD1	NA	TRBV5-4	TRBJ1-3	TGTGCCAGCAGCATACGGACAGGGGGCGGAGGAAACACCATATATTTT	CASSIRTGGGGNTIYF
TRBD2	NA	TRBV14	TRBJ2-1	TGTGCCAGCAGCCCGATAGATGGGACTAGCGCTGAGCAGTTCTTC	CASSPIDGTSAEQFF
NA	few	TRBV6-1	TRBJ2-5	TGTGCCAGCAGTGAATTGAGGTCGAGCGGATTCCAAGAGACCCAGTACTTC	CASSELRSSGFQETQYF
NA	few	TRBV4-1	TRBJ1-1	TGCGCCAGCAGCCCGAGGATGGGATCTGAAGCTTTCTTT	CASSPRMGSEAFF
NA	few	TRBV29-1	TRBJ2-5	TGCAGCGTGACTGGGGCCCCAGGTTCGGAGGAGACCCAGTACTTC	CSVTGAPGSEETQYF
NA	NA	TRBV14	TRBJ2-3	TGTGCCAGCAGCCAATGGAGGGACAACCCCCGGACAGATACGCAGTATTTT	CASSQWRDNPRTDTQYF
TRBD1	NA	TRBV5-4	TRBJ2-2	TGTGCCAGCAGCTTGGATAGTTCAGGGGGCACCGGGGAGCTGTTTTTT	CASSLDSSGGTGELFF
NA	NA	TRBV30	TRBJ2-6	TGTGCCTGGAGTGTACGAAAGGACTCTGGGGCCAACGTCCTGACTTTC	CAWSVRKDSGANVLTF
NA	NA	TRBV7-2	TRBJ2-6	TGTGCCAGCAGTCGACAGGTCTCTGGGGCCAACGTCCTGACTTTC	CASSRQVSGANVLTF
TRBD1	NA	TRBV2	TRBJ2-2	TGTGCCAGAGGGACAGGGAACACCGGGGAGCTGTTTTTT	CARGTGNTGELFF
NA	NA	TRBV19	TRBJ2-3	TGTGCCAGTAGTCCCAGGGTTGGTAAAGATACGCAGTATTTT	CASSPRVGKDTQYF
NA	NA	TRBV10-3	TRBJ1-3	TGTGCCATCAGTGGGGCTGGAAACACCATATATTTT	CAISGAGNTIYF
NA	NA	TRBV7-9	TRBJ1-1	TGTGCCAGCAGCTTAGAGGCACGAGACACTGAAGCTTTCTTT	CASSLEARDTEAFF